This TCR beta chain is from a study of T cells in localized non-small cell lung cancer. Study-level points and caveats: Among the top 100 tumor clones, a median around 62 appeared in adjacent lung.

Germline values: CDR1 SGHTA, CDR2 FQGNSA. V was pared by 2 bases and J by 6 bases, with 11 bases between. CDR3 length: 13 residues. Turning to this clone: Its antigen is as yet unknown.

TCRdb keeps only in-frame clones here, not all; method: immunoSEQ multiplex PCR. Among about 11,000 clones listed, 85% to 95% were seen once. The V call is TRBV7-2, the J call TRBJ2-7; D gene ambiguous. The sequence came from a male donor aged 60 or over with stage III lung adenocarcinoma. The source material was peripheral blood, sampled before any cancer treatment. The CDR3 region has the DNA TGTGCCAGCAGCTTAATTCGATCCGTCGAGCAGTACTTC. As protein: CASSLIRSVEQYF.